The present T cell receptor beta chain was sequenced within a study of early T cells in non-severe SARS-CoV-2 infection. Findings and limits, study-wide: Matches to VDJdb favored anti-spike CD8 responses and missed private and CD4 specificities.

This clonotype occurred many times. Its antigen is as yet unknown. Each CDR3 protein is one row after TCRdb ran MiXCR on the 5' RACE reads. The table includes around 33,000 distinct CDR3 sequences, 4% to 5% detected once. Germline CDR1 reads SQVTM; CDR2 reads ANQGSEA. V was clipped by 1 base and J by 1 base, with 6 bases between them. CDR3 length: 13 residues. The origin of this receptor is an adult who was a healthcare worker with PCR-confirmed SARS-CoV-2 infection or an uninfected control (not recorded which). V usage is TRBV29-1 and J usage is TRBJ2-3; no firm D call. The sequencing sample was made of whole blood. CDR3 region: CSVEAQGTDTQYF. The CDR3 DNA is TGCAGCGTTGAAGCCCAGGGCACAGATACGCAGTATTTT.